Described below is a single T cell receptor beta chain sequence and its context. This specimen belongs to a study of identical twins. The CDR3 runs 14 residues. Germline V gene data show CDR1 as MNHEY and CDR2 as SMNVEV (reference sequence). Trimming cost V 4 bases and J 7 bases; bases outside gene matches: 10. TCRdb reprocessed the 5' RACE reads via MiXCR and lists one record per CDR3 protein. Counted here are a few hundred thousand distinct CDR3 sequences, about 18% occurring once; the ten biggest clones make up around 12%. V and J are TRBV27 and TRBJ2-7; TRBD1 matches 7 bases. The source is a man aged 50-59 years in good health. The source material was naive T cells sorted from blood. CDR3 DNA sequence: TGTGCCAGCAGTTCCGCCGGGACAGTCAGTGAGCAGTACTTC. Translated: CASSSAGTVSEQYF.